This section outlines one TCR beta chain sequence together with its context. Its antigen is not identified. The V gene's germline CDR1 is SEHNR and CDR2 FQNEAQ (reference sequence). The CDR3 is made up of 11 amino acids. Trimming stripped 6 bases from V and 6 bases from J, with 8 bases between. TCRdb re-called the reads with MiXCR, one entry per CDR3 protein. This sample carries roughly 200,000 distinct CDR3 sequences, about a sixth of them seen once, and the ten largest clones take around 25%. This record belongs to a study of T cell repertoires in cytomegalovirus infection. About the research overall: Shared public TCR beta signatures pointed to both CMV infection and a matching HLA type. Overall study results and limits: It was HLA-C-restricted CMV-specific TCR beta clonotypes that dominated the response ex vivo. The cumulative frequency of public TCR beta families distinguished individuals who carried CMV together with the relevant HLA.

The sequencing sample was made of CD8+ T cells from PBMCs. The J gene is TRBJ1-1, the V gene TRBV7-9, with D tentatively TRBD1 (6 bases). The TCR originated in a human donor in good health (CMV status not recorded). Some clones in this sample may be carry-over from other donors' samples. CDR3 in amino acids: CASSRTAEAFF. The CDR3 bases are TGTGCCAGCAGTCGGACAGCTGAAGCTTTCTTT.